This is a list of T cell receptor beta chains from one sample in a study of blood T cell repertoires in COVID-19. Generated by immunoSEQ multiplex PCR, the TCRdb table keeps only in-frame clones and is missing some. The sample yields 75,000 or so clones, 83% seen once. The sequencing sample was made of peripheral blood. Receptors originate from a woman at least 80 years old with acute or convalescent COVID-19. CDR3s include the opening cysteine and the closing phenylalanine or tryptophan. D genes are given only for firm matches. Rows give clone size only sometimes, using once, few, many, or a class for an expanded clone.

few	TRBJ2-7	.	TRBV4-1	TGCGCCAGCAGCCAAGACTGGGGCAGCGAGTACTACGAGCAGTACTTC	CASSQDWGSEYYEQYF
.	TRBJ1-4	.	TRBV16	TGTGCCAGCAGCCAACCCCGAACCGCGGGTGAAAAACTGTTTTTT	CASSQPRTAGEKLFF
few	TRBJ2-1	TRBD2	TRBV19	TGTGCCAGTAGTATCCATCTAGCGGGAGGGCCCCGCAATGAGCAGTTCTTC	CASSIHLAGGPRNEQFF
.	TRBJ2-2	.	TRBV18	TGTGCCAGCTCACCACGGTGGGAGTTGAACACCGGGGAGCTGTTTTTT	CASSPRWELNTGELFF
.	TRBJ1-4	.	TRBV7-9	TGTGCCAGCAGCGGGTTTTGGCTAGGAACTAATGAAAAACTGTTTTTT	CASSGFWLGTNEKLFF
once	TRBJ2-3	.	TRBV15	TGTGCCACCAGCAGAGCTGCGCCGATCACAGATACGCAGTATTTT	CATSRAAPITDTQYF
.	TRBJ1-6	.	TRBV23-1	TGCGCCAGCAGTCACACAGAGATTCCACCCCTCCACTTT	CASSHTEIPPLHF
.	TRBJ2-7	TRBD2	TRBV7-3	TGTGCCAGCAGCTTAAGCGGGAGAGGGACCTACGAGCAGTACTTC	CASSLSGRGTYEQYF
.	TRBJ2-2	TRBD2	TRBV7-2	TGTGCCAGCAGCCACAAACTAGCGGCGGCCGGGGAGCTGTTTTTT	CASSHKLAAAGELFF
.	TRBJ2-5	TRBD2	TRBV5-1	TGCGCCAGCAGCCCGGATACTAGCGGAACTGAAGAGACCCAGTACTTC	CASSPDTSGTEETQYF
.	TRBJ2-6	TRBD1	TRBV11-3	TGTGCCAGCAGCGTACGGACAGGCTCTGGGGCCAACGTCCTGACTTTC	CASSVRTGSGANVLTF
.	TRBJ1-2	.	TRBV4-2	TGTGCCAGCAGCCCAGGGCGACTCGACACTTATGGCTACACCTTC	CASSPGRLDTYGYTF
.	TRBJ1-3	.	TRBV2	TGTGCCAGCAGTGGCCGGCCGGGACTTGCTGGAAACACCATATATTTT	CASSGRPGLAGNTIYF
.	TRBJ1-5	.	TRBV4-1	TGCGCCAGCAGCCAGGACCCGTTCTCGGGGGAGGGCAATCAGCCCCAGCATTTT	CASSQDPFSGEGNQPQHF
few	TRBJ1-1	TRBD1	TRBV10-2	TGCGCCAGCAGTACGAGGACAGGGTTGTACACTGAAGCTTTCTTT	CASSTRTGLYTEAFF
few	TRBJ2-1	TRBD2	TRBV3-1/TRBV3-2	TGTGCCAGCAGCCTCCTTTCGGGAGGAAATTATGAGCAGTTCTTC	CASSLLSGGNYEQFF
.	TRBJ2-7	TRBD1	TRBV14	TGTGCCAGCAGCCCCCTGACCGGGACAGCATCCTACGAGCAGTACTTC	CASSPLTGTASYEQYF
.	TRBJ1-2	.	TRBV7-7	TGTGCTAGCAACACCTGGAGAGACCGGACAGTATGTGGCTACACCTTC	CASNTWRDRTVCGYTF
.	TRBJ2-1	TRBD1	TRBV6-5	TGTGCCAGCAGTACCGGGACAGGGAGGTCCAAGCAGTTCTTC	CASSTGTGRSKQFF
.	TRBJ1-6	.	TRBV5-6	TGTGCCAGCAGCTCGTCCGCGTTGGGGCGAACAAATTACACACCCCTCCACTTT	CASSSSALGRTNYTPLHF
.	TRBJ2-7	TRBD1	TRBV29-1	TGCAGCGTTCTGGACAGGGAAGAAGGCGACGAGCAGTACTTC	CSVLDREEGDEQYF
.	TRBJ1-1	.	TRBV10-2	TGCGCCAGCAGTGAGTCGACTCCGACCATCCAAGCTTTCTTT	CASSESTPTIQAFF
.	TRBJ2-1	.	TRBV6-1	TGTGCCAGCAGTGAGTGGGCGGGACGGAATGAGCAGTTCTTC	CASSEWAGRNEQFF
.	TRBJ1-5	.	TRBV19	TGTGCCAGTAGTTTTAGGGCAGGGAGCAATCAGCCCCAGCATTTT	CASSFRAGSNQPQHF
.	TRBJ1-6	TRBD1	TRBV25-1	TGTGCCAGCCGACAGGGGGGGAATTCACCCCTCCACTTT	CASRQGGNSPLHF
.	TRBJ2-1	TRBD1	TRBV5-1	TGCGCCAGCAGTCCGTCAGGACAGGGGCCGAGTATCGAGCAGTTCTTC	CASSPSGQGPSIEQFF
.	TRBJ2-1	TRBD2	TRBV5-4	TGTGCCAGCAGTTCACTAGCGGGAGGATACAATGAGCAGTTCTTC	CASSSLAGGYNEQFF
.	TRBJ1-5	.	TRBV19	TGTGCCAGTAGTATCCGACAATCGGGACAAGTATTTTATAGCAATCAGCCCCAGCATTTT	CASSIRQSGQVFYSNQPQHF
few	TRBJ1-1	.	TRBV11-3	TGTGCCAGCAGGATTGACAATCAGGGCGTTGAAGCTTTCTTT	CASRIDNQGVEAFF
once	TRBJ1-2	.	TRBV19	TGTGCCAGTAGTAACACAGGGAGATTGGACTATGGCTACACCTTC	CASSNTGRLDYGYTF
.	TRBJ2-1	TRBD2	TRBV5-1	TGCGCCAGCAGCGATGGGACTAGCGGGCACAATGAGCAGTTCTTC	CASSDGTSGHNEQFF
.	TRBJ1-4	TRBD1	TRBV5-5	TGTGCCAGCAGCCTAGGACAGGGGAGTAATGAAAAACTGTTTTTT	CASSLGQGSNEKLFF
.	TRBJ1-2	.	TRBV29-1	TGCAGCGTTGAAGCCGCCCGATCTTACGGTGATGGCTACACCTTC	CSVEAARSYGDGYTF
.	TRBJ1-1	.	TRBV27	TGTGCCAGCAGGGACTTAGCCCTACAGGGGAACACTGAAGCTTTCTTT	CASRDLALQGNTEAFF
.	TRBJ2-6	.	TRBV28	TGTGCCAGCAGTTTGTTGGGGGCTGCAGGGGCCAACGTCCTGACTTTC	CASSLLGAAGANVLTF
.	TRBJ1-3	.	TRBV5-6	TGTGCCAGCAGCTTCTTCAGGGTCGTAGAAAACACCATATATTTT	CASSFFRVVENTIYF
once	TRBJ2-3	.	TRBV4-2	TGTGCCAGCAGCCAGGTCGCTTGGGGTGCGGGGAGCACAGATACGCAGTATTTT	CASSQVAWGAGSTDTQYF
.	TRBJ1-1	.	TRBV5-8	TGTGCCAGCAGCTTGGACCCCGGGACTCTACTACTCGAAGCTTTCTTT	CASSLDPGTLLLEAFF
.	TRBJ2-7	TRBD1	TRBV19	TGTGCCAGTAGCCTGGACAGGGGGCTCGCCTACGAGCAGTACTTC	CASSLDRGLAYEQYF
.	TRBJ1-3	.	TRBV19	TGTGCCAGTAGACAGGGAGCTGGAAACACCATATATTTT	CASRQGAGNTIYF
.	TRBJ2-2	.	TRBV10-3	TGTGCCATCAGCCGGTCCCAATCGAACACCGGGGAGCTGTTTTTT	CAISRSQSNTGELFF
.	TRBJ1-1	TRBD1	TRBV9	TGTGCCAGCAGCGTAGATCCCGGGACAGTGAACACTGAAGCTTTCTTT	CASSVDPGTVNTEAFF
once	TRBJ2-5	.	TRBV25-1	TGTGCCAGCAGTGAATATATGGGCAGCCTGAACCAAGAGACCCAGTACTTC	CASSEYMGSLNQETQYF
.	TRBJ2-6	TRBD1	TRBV4-2	TGTGCCAGCAGCAAGGGGGGACAGGGGGCACCCGGGGCCAACGTCCTGACTTTC	CASSKGGQGAPGANVLTF
few	TRBJ2-3	TRBD2	TRBV7-9	TGTGCCAGCAGCTCAACTAGCGGGGGGACAGATACGCAGTATTTT	CASSSTSGGTDTQYF
.	TRBJ1-1	.	TRBV27	TGTGCCAGCAGTTCCCCGGGGTATATGAACACTGAAGCTTTCTTT	CASSSPGYMNTEAFF
.	TRBJ2-1	TRBD2	TRBV11-2	TGTGCCAGCAGCCCTAGGGGACTAGCGGGAAACTACAATGAGCAGTTCTTC	CASSPRGLAGNYNEQFF
.	TRBJ2-5	.	TRBV6-6	TGTGCCAGCTCAGGCGTCCAAGAGACCCAGTACTTC	CASSGVQETQYF
.	TRBJ2-3	.	TRBV5-1	TGCGCCAGCAGCCGGCTCCAGCGGGCCACAGATACGCAGTATTTT	CASSRLQRATDTQYF
.	TRBJ1-2	TRBD1	TRBV5-6	TGTGCCAGCAGCTTGGGGGACAGGGCCTATGGCTACACCTTC	CASSLGDRAYGYTF
.	TRBJ1-4	TRBD1	TRBV7-9	TGTGCCAGCAGCTTGGAAACAGGGGGAGGTGAAAAACTGTTTTTT	CASSLETGGGEKLFF
.	TRBJ1-1	.	TRBV6-1	TGTGCCAGCAGTGAGGGGGGTGTGGCGGCAGAAGCTTTCTTT	CASSEGGVAAEAFF
once	TRBJ2-1	.	TRBV7-8	TGTGCCAGCAGGAAGGTGGGGGCTCTTTCCTACAATGAGCAGTTCTTC	CASRKVGALSYNEQFF
.	TRBJ2-1	.	TRBV5-4	TGTGCCAGCAGCGGGGGGGGCCTTTTGGACAATGAGCAGTTCTTC	CASSGGGLLDNEQFF
.	TRBJ2-3	TRBD1	TRBV5-1	TGCGCCAGCAGCTTGAGGACAGGCAGCACAGATACGCAGTATTTT	CASSLRTGSTDTQYF
once	TRBJ1-5	TRBD1	TRBV30	TGTGCCTGGAGCGCATCCGGGACAGGCAATCAGCCCCAGCATTTT	CAWSASGTGNQPQHF
once	TRBJ1-2	.	TRBV6-5	TGTGCCAGCAGTTATTGGCAGGGGACTGGCTACACCTTC	CASSYWQGTGYTF
.	TRBJ2-2	.	TRBV7-8	TGTGCCAGCAGCTTAGGAGGGAACACCGGGGAGCTGTTTTTT	CASSLGGNTGELFF
.	TRBJ2-1	TRBD2	TRBV7-9	TGTGCCAGCAGTGGGGAAGGGGAGCGGGGTAATGAGCAGTTCTTC	CASSGEGERGNEQFF
.	TRBJ1-4	TRBD1	TRBV5-1	TGCGCCAGCCGAGGACAGGAAAATGAAAAACTGTTTTTT	CASRGQENEKLFF